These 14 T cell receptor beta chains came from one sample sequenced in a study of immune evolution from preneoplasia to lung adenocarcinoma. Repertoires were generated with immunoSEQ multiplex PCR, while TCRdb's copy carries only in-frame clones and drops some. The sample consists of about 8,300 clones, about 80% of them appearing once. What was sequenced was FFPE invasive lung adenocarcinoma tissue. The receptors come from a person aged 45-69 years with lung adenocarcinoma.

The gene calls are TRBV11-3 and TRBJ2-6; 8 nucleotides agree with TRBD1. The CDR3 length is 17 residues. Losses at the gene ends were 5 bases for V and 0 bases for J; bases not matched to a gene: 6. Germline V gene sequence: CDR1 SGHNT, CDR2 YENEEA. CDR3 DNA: TGTGCCAGCAGCCTCGGACAGGGTCGCTCTGGGGCCAACGTCCTGACTTTC. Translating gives CASSLGQGRSGANVLTF.

In DNA form, the CDR3 reads TGTGCCATCAGTCTGACAGGGGGCAATTCACCCCTCCACTTT. It translates to CAISLTGGNSPLHF. This sequence joins TRBV10-3 and TRBJ1-6; 10 bases align to TRBD1. The CDR3 is 14 amino acids. The V gene end was trimmed by 5 bases and the J gene end by 7 bases; junction bases not matched to a gene: 2. Per germline, CDR1 ENHRY and CDR2 SYGVKD.

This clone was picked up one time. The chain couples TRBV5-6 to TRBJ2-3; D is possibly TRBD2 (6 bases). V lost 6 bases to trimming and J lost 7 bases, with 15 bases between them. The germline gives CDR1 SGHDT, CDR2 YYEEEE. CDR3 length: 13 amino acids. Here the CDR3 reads CASTRRAHYTQYF. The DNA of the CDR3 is TGTGCCAGCACTCGGAGGGCCCACTATACGCAGTATTTT. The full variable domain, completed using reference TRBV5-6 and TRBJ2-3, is DAGVTQSPTHLIKTRGQQVTLRCSPKSGHDTVSWYQQALGQGPQFIFQYYEEEERQRGNFPDRFSGHQFPNYSSELNVNALLLGDSALYLCASTRRAHYTQYFGPGTRLTVL.

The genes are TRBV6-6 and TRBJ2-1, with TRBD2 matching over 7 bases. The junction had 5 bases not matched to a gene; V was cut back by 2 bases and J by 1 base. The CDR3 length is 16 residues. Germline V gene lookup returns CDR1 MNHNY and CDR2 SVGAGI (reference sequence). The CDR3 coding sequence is TGTGCCAGCAGTTACGTAGGCGGGAGTTCCTACAATGAGCAGTTCTTC. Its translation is CASSYVGGSSYNEQFF.

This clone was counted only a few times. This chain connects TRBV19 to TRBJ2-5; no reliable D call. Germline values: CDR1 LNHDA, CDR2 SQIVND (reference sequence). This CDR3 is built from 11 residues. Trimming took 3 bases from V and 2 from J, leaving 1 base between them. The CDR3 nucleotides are TGTGCCAGTAGTATTCAAGAGACCCAGTACTTC. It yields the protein CASSIQETQYF.

The CDR3 sequence is CSSPGANQDLNEQFF. The CDR3, as DNA: TGCAGCAGTCCGGGGGCCAACCAGGACCTCAATGAGCAGTTCTTC. The chain recombines TRBV29-1 with TRBJ2-1; tentatively, D is TRBD1 or TRBD2 (6 bases each). CDR3 length: 15 amino acids. Germline loops: CDR1 SQVTM, CDR2 ANQGSEA. Trimming cost V 8 bases and J 6 bases, with 23 bases left between them.

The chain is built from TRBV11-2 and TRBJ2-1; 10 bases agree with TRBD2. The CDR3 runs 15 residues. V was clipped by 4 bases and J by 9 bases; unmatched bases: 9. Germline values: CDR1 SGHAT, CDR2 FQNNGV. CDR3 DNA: TGTGCCAGCAGCTCTATAAGCGGGGGGGCAGGTGAGCAGTTCTTC. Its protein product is CASSSISGGAGEQFF.

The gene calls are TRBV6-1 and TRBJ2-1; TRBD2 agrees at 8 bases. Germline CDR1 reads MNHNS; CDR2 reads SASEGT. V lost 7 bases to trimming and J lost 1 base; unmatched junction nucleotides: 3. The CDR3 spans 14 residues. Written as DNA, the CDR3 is TGTGCCAGCAATGAGCGGGAGTCCTACAATGAGCAGTTCTTC. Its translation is CASNERESYNEQFF.

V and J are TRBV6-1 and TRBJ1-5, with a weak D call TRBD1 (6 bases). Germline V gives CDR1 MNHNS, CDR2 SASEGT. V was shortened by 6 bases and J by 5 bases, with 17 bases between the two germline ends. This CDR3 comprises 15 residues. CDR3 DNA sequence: TGTGCCAGCAGACATAGGACAGCTTCCTATCAGCCCCAGCATTTT. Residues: CASRHRTASYQPQHF.

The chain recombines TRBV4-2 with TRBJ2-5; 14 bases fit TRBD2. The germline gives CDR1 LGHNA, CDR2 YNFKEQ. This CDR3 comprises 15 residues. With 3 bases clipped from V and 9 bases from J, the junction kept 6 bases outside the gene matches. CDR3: CASSQTSGRAGAQYF. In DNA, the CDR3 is TGTGCCAGCAGCCAGACTAGCGGGAGGGCTGGGGCCCAGTACTTC.

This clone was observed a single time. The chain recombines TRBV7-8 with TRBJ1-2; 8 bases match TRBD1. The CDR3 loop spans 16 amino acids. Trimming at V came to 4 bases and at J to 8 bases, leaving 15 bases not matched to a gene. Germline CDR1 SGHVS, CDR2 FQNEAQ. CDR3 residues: CASSSRAGTGELGYTF. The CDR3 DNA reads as TGTGCCAGCAGCTCACGAGCCGGGACAGGCGAGTTGGGCTACACCTTC.

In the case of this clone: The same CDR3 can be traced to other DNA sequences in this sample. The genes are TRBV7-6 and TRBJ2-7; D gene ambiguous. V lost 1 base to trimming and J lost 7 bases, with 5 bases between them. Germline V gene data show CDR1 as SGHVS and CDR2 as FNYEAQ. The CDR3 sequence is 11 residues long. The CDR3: CASSLGNEQYF. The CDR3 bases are TGTGCCAGCAGCTTAGGTAATGAGCAGTACTTC.

The CDR3 bases are TGTGCCAGCAGTCCCACCGGGACTTACCAAGAGACCCAGTACTTC. This encodes CASSPTGTYQETQYF. This chain joins TRBV28 and TRBJ2-5, with a possible D match to TRBD2 (6 bases). Germline CDR1 MDHEN, CDR2 SYDVKM. This CDR3 has 15 residues. V was shortened by 5 bases and J by 0 bases, with 13 bases between the two germline ends. Looking up the rest from reference TRBV28 and TRBJ2-5 gives the full variable domain: DVKVTQSSRYLVKRTGEKVFLECVQDMDHENMFWYRQDPGLGLRLIYFSYDVKMKEKGDIPEGYSVSREKKERFSLILESASTNQTSMYLCASSPTGTYQETQYFGPGTRLLVL.

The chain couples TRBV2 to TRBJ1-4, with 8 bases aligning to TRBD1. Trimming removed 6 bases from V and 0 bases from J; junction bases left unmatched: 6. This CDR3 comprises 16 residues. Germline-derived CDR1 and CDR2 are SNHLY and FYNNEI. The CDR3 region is CASSRTGPATNEKLFF. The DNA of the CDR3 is TGTGCCAGCAGCAGGACAGGGCCAGCAACTAATGAAAAACTGTTTTTT.